The entry that follows covers one T cell receptor (beta chain) sequence. Its specificity is unknown. V lost 5 bases and J lost 9, with 14 bases in between. The CDR3 has 13 residues. Germline CDR1 and CDR2: MDHEN and SYDVKM. Libraries were prepared by immunoSEQ multiplex PCR; TCRdb keeps only in-frame clonotypes and omits some of them. The sample holds roughly 45,000 clones, more than 65% seen once. These data come from a study of CD4 T cells in relation to SARS-CoV-2 and coronaviruses. Looking at the study overall: Patient ages ranged from roughly 21 to 80, median 38.

Naive and memory CD4+ T cells were separated from cryopreserved PBMCs. About 10^5 naive or memory CD4+ cells were cultured with CEF peptides for roughly eleven days. Study observations and caveats: No donor gave both pre-pandemic and post-infection samples.

The receptor comes from an adult with COVID-19. This chain joins TRBV28 and TRBJ2-1; D ambiguous. Sequenced sample: naive CD4+ T cells from PBMCs, cultured in vitro. Subset here: naive CD4+ T cells isolated by negative enrichment. DNA for the CDR3: TGTGCCAGCAGTCCTACCCCCCCCGGTGAGCAGTTCTTC. Protein product: CASSPTPPGEQFF.